The clone carrying this T cell receptor beta chain was observed once. Trimming cost V 4 bases and J 5 bases, with 12 bases left between them. Germline-derived CDR1 and CDR2 are GTSNPN and SVGIG (reference sequence). CDR3 length: 13 residues. This sample was included in a study of T cell changes during pregnancy in multiple sclerosis. This table comes from immunoSEQ multiplex PCR, and its TCRdb copy is limited to in-frame clones, with some not included. The sample includes under 65,000 clones, roughly 93% of them seen just once. Sequenced here: CD8+ T cells from peripheral blood mononuclear cells, sampled in the second trimester of pregnancy. The TCR originated in a female donor with multiple sclerosis, enrolled in a pregnancy study. The chain uses TRBV30 and TRBJ2-1; D may be TRBD1 (6 bases). CDR3 nucleotides: TGTGCCTGGACAGGGGACGGCGACAATGAGCAGTTCTTC. It specifies CAWTGDGDNEQFF.